Many counts were recorded for the clone carrying this T cell receptor (beta chain). Samples came from axillary lymph nodes draining the breast cancer. The V and J ends lost 2 bases and 4 bases respectively, with 15 bases between them. The CDR3 is made up of 16 amino acids. Germline V gene data show CDR1 as SGHAT and CDR2 as FQNNGV. Using its own MiXCR run on the multiplex PCR reads, TCRdb lists one record per CDR3 protein. This sample carries approximately 130,000 distinct CDR3 sequences, about a fifth of them seen once, and the ten largest clones take roughly 2.7%. The sample is drawn from a study of breast tumors, draining lymph nodes, adjacent tissues.

The specimen was axillary lymph node tissue. This TCR came from a female donor with breast cancer. Some clones in this sample may be carry-over from other donors' samples. The rearrangement uses TRBV11-2 and TRBJ2-1, with D maybe TRBD1 (6 bases). CDR3 coding DNA: TGTGCCAGCAGCTTAAGGCAGGGGAGCCCATACAATGAGCAGTTCTTC. It is translated as CASSLRQGSPYNEQFF.